One T cell receptor (beta chain) is described in this entry. The antigen is not known. This CDR3 fails to terminate in the conserved phenylalanine or tryptophan, so it likely reflects a read error. Time point described: week 47, end of study. The study gave 300 ug of mutant IDH1 20-mer peptide per vaccine dose, with topical imiquimod. The data were obtained in a study of a mutant IDH1 vaccine in newly diagnosed glioma. The CDR3 spans 13 residues. V was clipped by 1 base and J by 4 bases, with 8 bases between them. Looked up from germline, CDR1 is SGHDT and CDR2 is YYEEEE. This table comes from immunoSEQ multiplex PCR, and its TCRdb copy is limited to in-frame clones, with some not included. The data hold 10,000 to 15,000 clones, with around 80% observed a single time.

The material was PBMCs, obtained from a glioma patient whose treatment included an IDH1 peptide vaccine. This TCR was sampled from a woman between 40 and 50 years old with glioma. The chain joins TRBV5-6 to TRBJ1-2; a possible D gene is TRBD1 (5 bases). The chain's CDR3 is CASSLYRGYGYTL. CDR3 nucleotides: TGTGCCAGCAGCTTGTATAGGGGCTATGGCTACACCCTC.